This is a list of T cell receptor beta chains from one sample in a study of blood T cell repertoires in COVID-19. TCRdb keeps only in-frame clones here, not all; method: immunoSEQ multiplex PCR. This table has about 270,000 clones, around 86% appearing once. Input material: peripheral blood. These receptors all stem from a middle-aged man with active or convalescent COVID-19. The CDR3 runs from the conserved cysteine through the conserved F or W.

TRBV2,CASEEGNGGYTF
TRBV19,CASSNSPQHF
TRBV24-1,CATGPRPRREGLETQYF
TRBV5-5,CASSLQWASETQYF
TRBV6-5,CASSYSGQIYEQYF
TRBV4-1,CASSPPSGSPGELFF
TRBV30,CAGRGAGGRGDEQYF
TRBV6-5,CASRTRGTPYGYTF
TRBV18,CATRDRGSTNEKLFF
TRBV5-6,CASSLVGTGNEKLFF
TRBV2,CASSALQYDEQYF
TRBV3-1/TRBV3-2,CASGAVRQETQYF
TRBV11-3,CASSKGDGVGNEKLFF
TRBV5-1,CASSLGTTRNEKLFF
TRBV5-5,CASNPGAPQETQYF
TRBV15,CATSRDSSGSEQYF
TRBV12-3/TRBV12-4,CASRLSGVSGYTF
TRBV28,CASGEPGGTEAFF
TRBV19,CASKSQWNSPLHF
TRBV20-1,CSASKGRSYEQYF
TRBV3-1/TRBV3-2,CASSQRKGAGNTIYF
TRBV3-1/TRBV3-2,CASSVGRGSNQPQHF
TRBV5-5,CASSFGSATPNQPQHF
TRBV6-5,CASSREVSGNTIYF
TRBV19,CASSIGRQPLHF
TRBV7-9,CASSLGARVGTEAFF
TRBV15,CATSRLSGGEQFF
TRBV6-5,CASSTQGQQGNTIYF
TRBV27,CASRGLGLNTEAFF
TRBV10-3,CAIRATGGSSGNTIYF
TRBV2,CASSEGVAGGKTQYF
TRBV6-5,CASRGQGGNYGYTF
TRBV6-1,CASSGGLAGRTYNEQFF
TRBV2,CASSESRGGINYGYTF
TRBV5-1,CASSWTGRPTSYNEQFF
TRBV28,CAIDRDRPNQPQHF
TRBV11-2,CASSPRSWPSGNTIYF
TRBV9,CASSVGLNTGELFF
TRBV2,CASSERQIYQPQHF
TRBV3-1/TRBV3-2,CASSQEPRTLRDEQFF
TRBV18,CASSPHMPGQGAYNEQFF
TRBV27,CASSAPPDTEAFF
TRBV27,CASSRWGGSDTQYF
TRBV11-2,CASSLGTSGSTLGETQYF
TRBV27,CASSPWTSGRSEQFF
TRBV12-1,CASSFAGPEAFF
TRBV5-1,CASSSQGPTGEQYF
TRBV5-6,CASSLMLGGQGGDNEQFF
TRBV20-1,CSASTAGRSEKLFF
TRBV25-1,CASSERGSGLAGLETQYF
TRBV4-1,CASSPGVDRVGYTF
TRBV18,CASSQGAYGYGYTF
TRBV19,CASSITYTSPGTGVYEQYF
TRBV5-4,CASSSSGLAANEQFF
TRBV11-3,CASSQGGGQPQHF
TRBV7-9,CASSFEGQGSLEQYF
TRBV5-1,CASSSGQGETEAFF
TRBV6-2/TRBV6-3,CASSWREGEQFF